The 9 T cell receptor beta chains reported below all come from one sample, sequenced in a study of cytomegalovirus exposure and HLA in healthy donors. Only in-frame clones appear in the TCRdb table, and some are missing; sequencing was by immunoSEQ multiplex PCR. The table includes under 250,000 clones, 75% to 95% detected once. Sample: PBMCs. The receptors come from a woman between 18 and 30 years old in good health and CMV-seronegative.

J is TRBJ2-2 and V is TRBV28, with 8 bases matching TRBD1. With 6 bases clipped from V and 6 bases from J, the junction kept 12 bases outside the gene matches. Per the germline V gene, CDR1 is MDHEN and CDR2 is SYDVKM. The CDR3 contains 16 residues. The CDR3 DNA reads TGTGCCAGCAGAGAGACAGGGGCGATATTTTCCGGGGAGCTGTTTTTT. The encoded protein is CASRETGAIFSGELFF.

The CDR3 here is CASVRQVDPNSPLHF. The CDR3 DNA sequence: TGTGCCAGCGTTAGACAGGTTGACCCTAATTCACCCCTCCACTTT. The chain has TRBV6-1 and TRBJ1-6, with D maybe TRBD1 (6 bases). Trimming pared 8 bases from V and 6 bases from J, leaving 17 bases between. The CDR3 runs to 15 residues. Germline loops: CDR1 MNHNS, CDR2 SASEGT.

The V and J genes are TRBV2 and TRBJ2-7; 9 bases are a match to TRBD1. The CDR3 spans 12 residues. J was trimmed by 3 bases and V by 6 bases; bases with no gene match: 0. Germline V lookup: CDR1 SNHLY, CDR2 FYNNEI. For the CDR3, the DNA is TGTGCCAGCAGGGACAGGGGCTACGAGCAGTACTTC. Protein sequence: CASRDRGYEQYF.

CDR3 DNA: TGTGCCAGCTCCGGACAGACTAGCAATCAGCCCCAGCATTTT. Translated, it gives CASSGQTSNQPQHF. The chain couples TRBV2 to TRBJ1-5, with D perhaps TRBD1 (6 bases). The V end was cut by 8 bases, the J end by 0 bases, with 11 bases between. Germline V CDR1 and CDR2: SNHLY, FYNNEI. There are 14 residues in the CDR3.

This clone was observed a handful of times. The chain recombines TRBV19 with TRBJ1-2; no clear D. The V gene lost 7 bases and the J gene lost 0 bases, with 6 bases spanning the gap. This CDR3 region has 12 residues. The germline CDR1 and CDR2 sequences are LNHDA and SQIVND (reference sequence). In DNA form, the CDR3 reads TGTGCCAGTATGACATCTAACTATGGCTACACCTTC. Its translation is CASMTSNYGYTF.

In nucleotides, the CDR3 is TGTGCCAGCAGTTATAACGATCGCGGAGGACTGTTTTTT. Protein product: CASSYNDRGGLFF. This chain connects TRBV6-5 to TRBJ1-4; D gene uncertain. The ends were cut back, 3 bases at V and 13 bases at J, with 15 bases in the middle. CDR1 and CDR2 (germline): MNHEY, SVGAGI. This CDR3 contains 13 residues.

This rearrangement joins TRBV7-7 to TRBJ1-5, with TRBD1 matching 8 bases. CDR1 is SSHAT, CDR2 FNYEAQ, per germline (reference sequence). The CDR3 has 13 residues. Losses at the gene ends were 5 bases for V and 8 bases for J; bases not matched to a gene: 5. The CDR3 region is CASSPGQGKPQHF. DNA for the CDR3: TGTGCCAGCAGCCCCGGACAGGGAAAGCCCCAGCATTTT.

The V call is TRBV9, the J call TRBJ2-1; 9 nucleotides match TRBD1. J was trimmed by 7 bases and V by 3 bases; bases with no gene match: 8. CDR1 and CDR2 (germline): SGDLS, YYNGEE. This CDR3 is built from 15 residues. CDR3 in DNA: TGTGCCAGCAGCGATGACAGGGGGTCGTGGAATGAGCAGTTCTTC. Translating gives CASSDDRGSWNEQFF.

V is TRBV2 and J is TRBJ2-1; 11 bases agree with TRBD2. V shed 6 bases and J 4 bases; nucleotides not matched to a gene: 8. Germline values: CDR1 SNHLY, CDR2 FYNNEI. The CDR3 has 16 amino acids. The CDR3: CASRDKTSGTYNEQFF. The CDR3 DNA is TGTGCCAGCAGAGATAAGACTAGCGGGACATACAATGAGCAGTTCTTC.